One sample yielded the 4 T cell receptor beta chains listed below, sequenced in a study of cytomegalovirus exposure and HLA in healthy donors. The PCR ran on 60 Vbeta and 13 Jbeta primers. Sequencing used immunoSEQ multiplex PCR; TCRdb keeps in-frame clones, though not all of them. Counted here are 100,000 or so clones, roughly 80% occurring once; the ten biggest clones make up around 4.3%. Specimen: PBMCs. Receptor source: a middle-aged woman in good health and CMV-seropositive.

The chain's CDR3 is CARAGGPSAAGFRNEQFF. The CDR3 DNA is TGTGCCAGGGCGGGAGGCCCCTCGGCGGCCGGTTTTCGCAATGAGCAGTTCTTC. This sequence joins TRBV11-3 and TRBJ2-1; 8 bases are shared with TRBD2. The germline gives CDR1 SGHNT, CDR2 YENEEA. The CDR3 runs to 18 residues. V shed 9 bases and J 6 bases; nucleotides not matched to a gene: 22.

This rearrangement joins TRBV11-1 to TRBJ1-1, with TRBD1 matching 10 bases. The V gene end was trimmed by 4 bases and the J gene end by 10 bases; junction bases not matched to a gene: 12. This CDR3 spans 15 amino acids. Looked up from germline, CDR1 is SGHAT and CDR2 is FQDESV (reference sequence). The CDR3 DNA sequence: TGTGCCAGCAGCTCCCCCGGGACAGGGGAGCATGGAGCTTTCTTT. This translates into CASSSPGTGEHGAFF.

The rearrangement links TRBV6-1 to TRBJ2-1; tentative D call: TRBD2 (6 bases). CDR3 length equals 15 residues. Germline assignment: CDR1 MNHNS and CDR2 SASEGT. V was cut by 3 bases and J by 2 bases, with 11 bases left in between. The CDR3 sequence is CASSDGRTTYNEQFF. The CDR3 DNA sequence: TGTGCCAGCAGTGATGGGCGGACTACCTACAATGAGCAGTTCTTC.

This clone was counted a single time. V gene TRBV5-1 combines with J gene TRBJ2-2; 8 positions match TRBD2. CDR3 length: 15 residues. V lost 4 bases and J lost 5; bases outside the gene matches: 7. CDR1 is SGHRS, CDR2 YFSETQ, per germline. CDR3 in DNA: TGCGCCAGCAGCGAAGCGGGAGATGGGACCGGGGAGCTGTTTTTT. Amino acids: CASSEAGDGTGELFF.